This T cell receptor beta chain was sequenced in a study of T-cell reconstitution after alpha-beta-depleted transplantation in children. Germline V gene data show CDR1 as SGHRS and CDR2 as YFSETQ. The CDR3 runs 15 residues. V lost 0 bases and J lost 7, with 16 bases in between. Ten or more counts support this clonotype. For TCRbeta, the library was prepared with unique molecular identifiers. From the PCR reads, TCRdb called clonotypes with MiXCR, one entry per CDR3 protein. The sample records over 450,000 distinct CDR3 sequences, about 11% being singletons. The sample consisted of PBMCs, taken before TCRalphabeta/CD19-depleted stem cell transplant. The chain recombines TRBV5-1 with TRBJ1-1; D is unclear. The clonotype comes from a child younger than 10 with inherited bone marrow failure, due to receive a stem cell transplant. CDR3 in DNA: TGCGCCAGCAGCTTGGAACTAAGTGGGGTCTTTGAAGCTTTCTTT. It codes for CASSLELSGVFEAFF.